This T cell receptor (beta chain) was captured in a study of blood T cells in healthy people across ages (dated by TCRdb to between 2014 and 2017). In the study overall: In model experiments, roughly one uniquely barcoded TCR beta cDNA molecule per two T cells was captured by template switching. The study measured age-related changes in TCR beta repertoire diversity using deep sequencing normalized with unique cDNA molecular identifiers. Donors were grouped into four age groups: young (average approximately 16 years), middle-aged (roughly 40), aged (approximately 67) and long-lived (about 89). To avoid experimental bias, donors of different ages were randomly spread across the sequencing lanes. The study analyzed two additional independent replicas of 1 million unique cDNA reads from the same blood draw for two donors, one aged 18 to 30 and one aged 80 or older. Paper-wide results and their limitations: The long-lived group showed more naive CD4+ T cells, fewer expanded clones and increased TCR diversity than the aged group, suggesting age selection. Donor CMV infection status was unknown, potentially confounding age-related changes in expanded clonotypes. Estimates of total diversity based on one million sequenced T cells were regarded as lower bounds and as underestimates. As age increased, observed TCR beta diversity per million T cells dropped in a roughly linear way, and a significant reduction was already evident by age about 40. Bulk unsorted PBMC profiling prevented conclusive comparison of naive and antigen-experienced compartments. Observed TCR beta diversity correlated strongly with the percentage of naive T cells measured by flow cytometry.

This clonotype showed up just a few times. The antigen it binds to is not known. Base qualities were left out, and no much larger clone turns up one base away. The germline V gene sets CDR1 to MNHEY and CDR2 to SVGAGI. CDR3 length: 12 amino acids, cysteine to phenylalanine. Only the CDR3 portion is preserved as DNA: 36 bases, with reading frame beginning at the first base. A distance of 11 bases separates the germline ends of V and J, which lose 9 bases and 5 bases respectively. Library construction relied on 5' RACE. Sequencing was performed on an Illumina HiSeq 2500. A second PCR of roughly 7 to 11 cycles was performed with a sample-barcoded 5' primer and a J-beta primer mix. Each TCR beta cDNA molecule received a unique molecular identifier from a template-switch 5' adaptor carrying 12 random nucleotides. At least 3 million CDR3-containing paired-end reads were obtained from each sample. The Mint cDNA synthesis kit, primed by a TRBC-specific oligonucleotide, was used to synthesize first-strand cDNA from all RNA. All cDNA was treated with uracil-DNA glycosylase and then went through a first 18-cycle PCR with the universal primers M1SS and BC2_uni_R. From the authors' description of their analysis: For normalization, 1 million high-quality reads, each with a distinct molecular identifier, were randomly selected from each sample. Instead of being binned into consensus sequences, reads that shared molecular identifiers were thrown out. MiTCR, run with a Q25 quality threshold and the strictest error-elimination algorithm, handled CDR3 identification, clonotype clustering and error correction. A nonparametric unseen species model with Euler transformation was used to estimate lower-bound total TCR beta diversity. Clones were called with MiXCR by TCRdb after fastp trimmed the public reads at Q25, and only in-frame beta chains were retained. Records with the same CDR3 protein are collapsed into one entry carrying the most frequent genes and DNA. Here the V and J calls rest on TCRdb's processing, not on the authors' analysis. For this sample there are approximately 810,000 distinct CDR3 sequences; about 30% appear just once. Of the sample, roughly 17% is held by the ten largest clones.

The donors were 40 or so Caucasian individuals from Russia, aged roughly 6 to 100 years, who were systemically healthy. Each donor gave 9 to 10 milliliters of peripheral blood, collected into EDTA-treated Vacutainer tubes. Ficoll-Paque density-gradient centrifugation was used to isolate PBMCs, with at least 7 million obtained per sample. Trizol reagent was used to extract total RNA from the PBMCs, yielding at least 6 micrograms per sample. Naive CD45RAhigh/CD27high T cell percentages were measured by flow cytometry on a PBMC aliquot from every donor. The clonotype originates from a woman of 80 years or more in good health. This receptor chain uses TRBV6-5 and TRBJ2-1; too little of a D gene remains to name it. Source material: blood. The DNA is as follows: TGTGCCAGTAGTGCAAGGAACAATGAGCAGTTCTTC. Its product reads: CASSARNNEQFF.